This entry describes one TCR beta chain. This record belongs to a study of shared clonotypes between healthy human individuals. The ends were cut back, 1 base at V and 1 base at J, with 5 bases in the middle. CDR3 length equals 13 residues. CDR1 is SGDLS and CDR2 is YYNGEE in the germline V gene. The table came from immunoSEQ multiplex PCR; TCRdb's copy has only in-frame clones and leaves some out. The sample has some 2,500,000 clones; about nine tenths are singletons. The clonotype comes from a man between 18 and 35 years old in good health. Some clones in this sample may be carry-over from other donors' samples. The material sequenced was naive CD4+ T cells from PBMCs. Subset given: CD45RA+ positively selected. The chain joins TRBV9 to TRBJ1-2; D call uncertain. CDR3 DNA: TGTGCCAGCAGCGTAAGTTTTAACTATGGCTACACCTTC. The encoded protein is CASSVSFNYGYTF.